What follows are 31 T cell receptor beta chains derived from one specimen sequenced in a study of blood T cells in healthy people across ages (dated by TCRdb to the mid-2010s). Library construction relied on 5' RACE. Data came from an Illumina HiSeq 2500. A second about 6 to 11 cycle PCR used a sample-barcoded 5' primer and a J-beta primer mix. In-frame beta chains were kept once TCRdb had trimmed the public reads at Q25 with fastp and called clones with MiXCR. Records with the same CDR3 protein are collapsed into one entry carrying the most frequent genes and DNA. The sample profile shows approximately 940,000 distinct CDR3 sequences; about 48% of them were found once. 10% to 15% of the sample comes from the top ten. Sequencing was performed on blood. Receptors were obtained from a man between 25 and 39 years old in good health.

This clonotype was found a few times. The chain links TRBV7-2 to TRBJ1-4, with 7 bases that match TRBD1. The CDR3 is 14 amino acids. Losses at the gene ends were 6 bases for V and 2 bases for J; bases not matched to a gene: 3. Per the germline V gene, CDR1 is SGHTA and CDR2 is FQGNSA. This CDR3 reads CASSLQGTNEKLFF. CDR3 in DNA: TGTGCCAGCAGTTTACAGGGGACTAATGAAAAACTGTTTTTT. Combining the CDR3 with reference TRBV7-2 and TRBJ1-4 gives the whole variable domain GAGVSQSPSNKVTEKGKDVELRCDPISGHTALYWYRQSLGQGLEFLIYFQGNSAPDKSGLPSDRFSAERTGGSVSTLTIQRTQQEDSAVYLCASSLQGTNEKLFFGSGTQLSVL.

This clonotype was detected only once. V and J are TRBV11-2 and TRBJ2-5; 9 bases fit TRBD2. Trimming removed 8 bases from V and 4 bases from J; junction bases left unmatched: 11. CDR1 SGHAT and CDR2 FQNNGV come from the germline V gene. The CDR3 extends over 15 amino acids. CDR3 in DNA: TGTGCCAGCGGAGCCTTAGCGGGGGTACGAGAGACCCAGTACTTC. This gives the protein CASGALAGVRETQYF.

J is TRBJ2-1 and V is TRBV20-1; 14 bases match TRBD2. Losses at the gene ends were 2 bases for V and 7 bases for J; bases not matched to a gene: 10. This CDR3 has 17 amino acids. Per germline, CDR1 DFQATT and CDR2 SNEGSKA (reference sequence). Here the CDR3 reads CSARPIRTSGGRNEQFF. In DNA form, the CDR3 reads TGCAGTGCTAGACCCATTAGGACTAGCGGGGGGAGGAATGAGCAGTTCTTC.

DNA of the CDR3: TGTGCCAGCAGTTCTGGGCAGGCTATCTATGGCTACACCTTC. It codes for CASSSGQAIYGYTF. The chain is built from TRBV28 and TRBJ1-2; D unresolved. CDR1 and CDR2 (germline): MDHEN, SYDVKM. CDR3 length: 14 amino acids. Trimming took 4 bases from V and 4 from J, leaving 13 bases between them.

This rearrangement joins TRBV6-2 or TRBV6-3 to TRBJ1-2, with D perhaps TRBD1 (5 bases). CDR1 and CDR2 (germline): MNHEY, SVGEGT. The CDR3 covers 12 residues. V lost 6 bases to trimming and J lost 1 base, with 6 bases between them. This chain's CDR3 is CASRDNNYGYTF. The CDR3 coding sequence is TGTGCCAGCAGGGACAATAACTATGGCTACACCTTC.

This clonotype was observed many times. CDR3 coding DNA: TGTGCCAGCATGGCGGCGGGGGGGCAAGAGACCCAGTACTTC. Translation gives CASMAAGGQETQYF. J is TRBJ2-5 and V is TRBV12-3 or TRBV12-4; 9 positions match TRBD2. The CDR3 contains 14 residues. Unmatched junction bases numbered 5, after V lost 7 bases and J lost 2 bases.

This clonotype appeared a single time. V usage is TRBV6-2 or TRBV6-3 and J usage is TRBJ2-2; D is possibly TRBD2 (6 bases). The CDR3 contains 15 residues. In germline, CDR1 is MNHEY, CDR2 SVGEGT. The V end was cut by 4 bases, the J end by 5 bases, with 14 bases between. In DNA form, the CDR3 reads TGTGCCAGCAGTTCAGGACTATATCGGACCGGGGAGCTGTTTTTT. Its protein is CASSSGLYRTGELFF.

This chain joins TRBV7-2 and TRBJ1-2; 8 bases are a match to TRBD1. The CDR3 is made up of 13 amino acids. Unmatched junction bases numbered 3, after V lost 1 base and J lost 8 bases. Per the germline V gene, CDR1 is SGHTA and CDR2 is FQGNSA. This chain's CDR3 is CASSLGDRKGYTF. DNA of the CDR3: TGTGCCAGCAGCTTAGGGGACAGGAAGGGCTACACCTTC.

The genes are TRBV3-1 and TRBJ2-7, with 7 bases identical to TRBD2. CDR3 size: 12 residues. Germline V lookup: CDR1 LGHDT, CDR2 YNNKEL (reference sequence). Trimming at V came to 4 bases and at J to 9 bases, leaving 6 bases not matched to a gene. The CDR3 region is CASSPSGRGQYF. CDR3 DNA: TGTGCCAGCAGCCCATCAGGGAGGGGGCAGTACTTC.

In this sample, this clonotype turned up a few times. This chain links TRBV24-1 with TRBJ1-5, with TRBD1 matching over 7 bases. Trimming took 7 bases from V and 5 from J; bases not matched to a gene: 4. The CDR3 is 13 residues long. Germline V gives CDR1 KGHDR, CDR2 SFDVKD. CDR3 coding DNA: TGTGCCACCAGAGACAGGGTAGATCAGCCCCAGCATTTT. It translates to CATRDRVDQPQHF.

This chain links TRBV20-1 with TRBJ1-1; D not certain. This CDR3 comprises 13 residues. CDR1 DFQATT and CDR2 SNEGSKA come from the germline V gene (reference sequence). Trimming took off 3 bases at V and 0 bases at J, with 8 bases between the two ends. The CDR3 loop reads CSARRGLNTEAFF. In DNA, the CDR3 is TGCAGTGCTAGGCGAGGGCTGAACACTGAAGCTTTCTTT.

This clonotype was seen a few times. The genes are TRBV12-3 or TRBV12-4 and TRBJ1-6; D ambiguous. This CDR3 spans 17 amino acids. V was pared by 2 bases and J by 7 bases, with 18 bases between. CDR3 in amino acids: CASSLRMGTTRNSPLHF. CDR3 nucleotides: TGTGCCAGCAGTTTAAGGATGGGTACCACAAGAAATTCACCCCTCCACTTT.

The V gene is TRBV12-3 or TRBV12-4, the J gene TRBJ1-6, with TRBD1 as a possible D gene (6 bases). With 5 bases removed from V and 9 bases from J, the gap between germline ends came to 14 bases. CDR3 length equals 14 residues. The CDR3 loop reads CASSPTGRTSPLHF. The CDR3 DNA sequence: TGTGCCAGCAGTCCGACAGGAAGGACTTCACCCCTCCACTTT.

This clonotype has just a few counts. The rearrangement uses TRBV29-1 and TRBJ2-7; D might be TRBD2 (6 bases). Between the trimmed V and J ends, which lost 6 bases and 10 bases, there was a span of 22 bases. The CDR3 is made up of 13 amino acids. The germline CDR1 and CDR2 sequences are SQVTM and ANQGSEA. The CDR3 bases are TGCAGCGTCAACCGGACACCCCGCGGGGACCAGTACTTC. Translating it yields CSVNRTPRGDQYF.

This chain uses TRBV30 with TRBJ2-2; no definite D call. V was trimmed by 4 bases and J by 6 bases, leaving 6 bases between them. The germline CDR1 and CDR2 sequences are GTSNPN and SVGIG (reference sequence). The CDR3 length is 11 residues. This CDR3 is CAWTAPGELFF. DNA of the CDR3: TGTGCCTGGACGGCGCCCGGGGAGCTGTTTTTT.

J is TRBJ1-5 and V is TRBV6-5; perhaps TRBD1 as D (5 bases). The CDR3 is made up of 14 amino acids. V lost 2 bases and J lost 3, with 8 bases in between. Germline V lookup: CDR1 MNHEY, CDR2 SVGAGI. CDR3 residues: CASSYRGPNQPQHF. In DNA form, the CDR3 reads TGTGCCAGCAGTTACCGGGGCCCCAATCAGCCCCAGCATTTT.

In this sample, this clonotype turned up once. The rearrangement joins TRBV20-1 to TRBJ2-4; 8 bases match TRBD2. V lost 3 bases, J lost 2 bases, and 9 bases stayed unmatched. The CDR3 length is 16 residues. Germline loops: CDR1 DFQATT, CDR2 SNEGSKA (reference sequence). CDR3: CSASGGATITKNIQYF. The CDR3 nucleotides read TGCAGTGCTAGCGGGGGGGCTACGATAACCAAAAACATTCAGTACTTC.

A word on this clonotype: Mismatch with germline at one junction end may stem from a read error. V is TRBV29-1 and J is TRBJ2-5; D is unresolved. This CDR3 spans 12 amino acids. Per germline, CDR1 SQVTM and CDR2 ANQGSEA. The CDR3 DNA reads as TGCACCATTAGGTCTGGGATAGAGGCCCAGTACTTC. Its translation is CTIRSGIEAQYF.

This clonotype was observed a few times. The chain has TRBV4-1 and TRBJ2-7, with D maybe TRBD1 (8 bases). Germline values: CDR1 MGHRA, CDR2 YSYEKL. This CDR3 region has 16 residues. V dropped 3 bases and J dropped 5 bases, with 20 bases sitting between them. The CDR3: CASSQAPGQGGNEQYF. CDR3 nucleotides: TGCGCCAGCAGCCAGGCGCCCGGACAGGGAGGGAACGAGCAGTACTTC.

In its sample, this clonotype was seen many times. This chain connects TRBV6-5 to TRBJ2-7, with 7 bases identical to TRBD1. The CDR3 length is 14 residues. Germline CDR1 MNHEY, CDR2 SVGAGI. The V and J ends lost 6 bases and 3 bases, in that order; junction bases with no gene match: 8. CDR3: CASSPSGTDYEQYF. The CDR3 bases are TGTGCCAGCAGCCCATCAGGGACAGACTACGAGCAGTACTTC.

The CDR3 DNA reads as TGTGCCAGCACAAAACCGACAGGGGGGTTAGAAAGCTCCTACAATGAGCAGTTCTTC. It yields the protein CASTKPTGGLESSYNEQFF. The chain has TRBV6-2 or TRBV6-3 and TRBJ2-1, with 9 bases identical to TRBD1. Germline V lookup: CDR1 MNHEY, CDR2 SVGEGT. The V segment lost 7 bases and the J segment 0 bases; nucleotides outside the gene matches: 16. CDR3 size: 19 residues.

The chain combines TRBV28 with TRBJ2-3; D tentatively reads TRBD1 or TRBD2 (5 bases each). The CDR3 length is 16 residues. Between the trimmed V and J ends, which lost 5 bases and 0 bases, there was a span of 15 bases. Germline V gene data show CDR1 as MDHEN and CDR2 as SYDVKM. CDR3 nucleotide sequence: TGTGCCAGCAGTGGGTCGGGACGGCCTAGCACAGATACGCAGTATTTT. Amino acids: CASSGSGRPSTDTQYF.

This rearrangement joins TRBV6-4 to TRBJ2-1; TRBD2 agrees at 9 bases. The CDR3 is 16 amino acids. CDR1 MRHNA and CDR2 SNTAGT come from the germline V gene. Germline trimming cut 5 bases from V and 9 bases from J; bases unmatched to any gene: 14. This CDR3 is CASSTHERGAVIEQFF. CDR3 coding DNA: TGTGCCAGCAGTACCCACGAGCGGGGGGCAGTGATTGAGCAGTTCTTC.

The chain recombines TRBV5-1 with TRBJ1-2, with TRBD1 identical over 10 bases. Looked up from germline, CDR1 is SGHRS and CDR2 is YFSETQ. CDR3 length equals 15 residues. V dropped 3 bases and J dropped 8; count of bases not matched to a gene: 10. The CDR3, as DNA: TGCGCCAGCAGCTATCCACGGGACAGGGGATACGGCTACACCTTC. This gives the protein CASSYPRDRGYGYTF.

The chain has TRBV6-6 and TRBJ1-1, with 7 nucleotides matching TRBD1. The CDR3 contains 11 residues. Germline V gene sequence: CDR1 MNHNY, CDR2 SVGAGI (reference sequence). Unmatched junction bases numbered 7, after V lost 7 bases and J lost 11 bases. The DNA of the CDR3 is TGTGCCAGCAAAGAGACAGGGAGTGCTTTCTTT. Translating gives CASKETGSAFF.

This chain uses TRBV6-1 with TRBJ2-2; perhaps TRBD1 as D (5 bases). V gave up 6 bases and J gave up 3 bases, with 14 bases separating them. CDR3 length: 15 residues. Germline lookup yields CDR1 MNHNS and CDR2 SASEGT. The CDR3 DNA reads TGTGCCAGCAGCTCCCGACAGAGCCACACCGGGGAGCTGTTTTTT. Protein sequence: CASSSRQSHTGELFF.

This clonotype was counted only a few times. The V and J genes are TRBV2 and TRBJ2-3, with D uncertain. V was trimmed by 1 base and J by 1 base, leaving 6 bases between them. This CDR3 is 14 amino acids long. CDR1 is SNHLY, CDR2 FYNNEI, per germline. CDR3 sequence (DNA): TGTGCCAGCAGTGAAGTGACTCGCACAGATACGCAGTATTTT. It yields the protein CASSEVTRTDTQYF.

This chain links TRBV5-6 with TRBJ1-6; D is uncertain. The CDR3 extends over 12 amino acids. V lost 8 bases, J lost 7 bases, and 10 bases lay in between. Germline values: CDR1 SGHDT, CDR2 YYEEEE. The CDR3 sequence: CASAPGNSPLHF. The CDR3 DNA is TGTGCCAGTGCGCCGGGGAATTCACCCCTCCACTTT.

In its sample, this clonotype was seen a few times. V gene TRBV6-6 combines with J gene TRBJ2-1, with 9 bases lining up with TRBD2. With 2 bases clipped from V and 8 bases from J, the junction kept 7 bases outside the gene matches. This CDR3 contains 15 residues. The germline V gene has CDR1 MNHNY and CDR2 SVGAGI (reference sequence). The CDR3 sequence: CASSYTGLASDEQFF. The CDR3 DNA follows: TGTGCCAGCAGTTACACGGGACTAGCAAGTGATGAGCAGTTCTTC.

This chain connects TRBV5-6 to TRBJ2-3; perhaps TRBD1 as D (6 bases). The CDR3 sequence is 14 residues long. Trimming removed 3 bases at V and 4 bases at J, with 12 bases between. Germline V gene sequence: CDR1 SGHDT, CDR2 YYEEEE. The CDR3 spells CASSSEGQSDTQYF. CDR3 sequence (DNA): TGTGCCAGCAGCTCCGAAGGACAGTCAGATACGCAGTATTTT.

V gene TRBV5-1 combines with J gene TRBJ1-2; the D is unclear. The CDR3 contains 13 residues. The V gene lost 2 bases and the J gene lost 8 bases, with 13 bases spanning the gap. Germline lookup yields CDR1 SGHRS and CDR2 YFSETQ. In nucleotides, the CDR3 is TGCGCCAGCAGCTTCATATCGGAGGGCGGCTACACCTTC. Residues: CASSFISEGGYTF.